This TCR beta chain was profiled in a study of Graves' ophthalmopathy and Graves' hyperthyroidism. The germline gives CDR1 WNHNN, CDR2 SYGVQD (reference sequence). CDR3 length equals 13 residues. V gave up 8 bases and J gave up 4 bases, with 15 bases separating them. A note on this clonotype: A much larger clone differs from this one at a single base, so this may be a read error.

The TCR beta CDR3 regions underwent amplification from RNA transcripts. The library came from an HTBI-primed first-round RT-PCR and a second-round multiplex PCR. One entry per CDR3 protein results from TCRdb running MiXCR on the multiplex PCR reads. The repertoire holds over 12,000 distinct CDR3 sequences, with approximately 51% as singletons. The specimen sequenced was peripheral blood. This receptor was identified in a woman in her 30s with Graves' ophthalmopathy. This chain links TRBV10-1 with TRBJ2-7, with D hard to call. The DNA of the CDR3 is TGCGCCAGCGGTGTTGCCCGTGGGTACGAGCAGTACTTC. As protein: CASGVARGYEQYF.